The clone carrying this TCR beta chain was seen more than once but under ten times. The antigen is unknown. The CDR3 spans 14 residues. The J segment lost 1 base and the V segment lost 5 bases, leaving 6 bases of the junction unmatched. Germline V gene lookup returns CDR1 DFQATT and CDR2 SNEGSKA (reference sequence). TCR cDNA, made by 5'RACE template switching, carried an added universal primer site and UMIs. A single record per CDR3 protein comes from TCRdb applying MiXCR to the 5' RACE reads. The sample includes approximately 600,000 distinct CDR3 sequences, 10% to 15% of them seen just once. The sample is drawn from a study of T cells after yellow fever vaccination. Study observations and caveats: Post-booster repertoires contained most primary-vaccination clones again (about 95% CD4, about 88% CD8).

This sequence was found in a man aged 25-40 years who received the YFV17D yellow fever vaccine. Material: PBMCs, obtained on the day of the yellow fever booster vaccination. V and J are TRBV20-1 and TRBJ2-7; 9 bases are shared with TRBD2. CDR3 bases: TGCAGTGCTCCTTATAGCGGGAGTTCCTACGAGCAGTACTTC. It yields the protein CSAPYSGSSYEQYF.